These 20 T cell receptor beta chains share one sample of origin, sequenced in a study of shared clonotypes between healthy human individuals. CD45RO-negative CD8 cells positively selected for CCR7 made up the naive population, which excluded terminally differentiated effector memory CD45RA+ cells. The protocol was immunoSEQ multiplex PCR, while the TCRdb copy is restricted to in-frame clones and leaves out a portion. The sample yields millions of clones, 85% to 95% seen once. The specimen was naive CD8+ T cells sorted from blood. The source is a young man in good health.

The gene calls are TRBV6-5 and TRBJ2-3; 8 positions agree with TRBD2. Germline CDR1 MNHEY, CDR2 SVGAGI. There are 15 residues in the CDR3. V gave up 0 bases and J gave up 1 base; unmatched junction bases: 0. CDR3 amino acids: CASSYSGLGTDTQYF. CDR3 DNA: TGTGCCAGCAGTTACTCGGGACTAGGCACAGATACGCAGTATTTT.

As regards this clone: Other nucleotide sequences from this sample produce the same CDR3. The rearrangement links TRBV4-1 to TRBJ2-1, with TRBD1 identical over 8 bases. Germline CDR1 MGHRA, CDR2 YSYEKL. This CDR3 is built from 15 residues. V shed 6 bases, J shed 0 bases, and the junction held 4 bases outside the gene matches. CDR3 DNA sequence: TGCGCCAGCAGTCTAACAGGGGGCTCCTACAATGAGCAGTTCTTC. Its translation is CASSLTGGSYNEQFF.

This clone is a singleton in its sample. This chain joins TRBV7-2 and TRBJ2-7; 7 bases fit TRBD2. Trimming cost V 0 bases and J 2 bases; bases outside gene matches: 7. The CDR3 is made up of 16 amino acids. In germline, CDR1 is SGHTA, CDR2 FQGNSA. The DNA of the CDR3 is TGTGCCAGCAGCTTAGCGCCTAGCGGAGGGGCCTACGAGCAGTACTTC. Protein: CASSLAPSGGAYEQYF.

Remarks on this clone: Other DNA sequences in this sample translate to the same CDR3. The chain combines TRBV30 with TRBJ2-7; no clear D gene. The length of the CDR3 is 12 residues. Germline assignment: CDR1 GTSNPN and CDR2 SVGIG (reference sequence). The ends were cut back, 0 bases at V and 5 bases at J, with 8 bases in the middle. The CDR3 loop is CAWSVVGDEQYF. The CDR3 coding sequence is TGTGCCTGGAGTGTTGTTGGGGACGAGCAGTACTTC.

This clone appeared a few times. The chain is built from TRBV5-1 and TRBJ2-3; D tentatively fits TRBD1 or TRBD2 (5 bases each). The V end lost 6 bases, the J end lost 6 bases, and 17 bases lay between the germline ends. Germline CDR1 and CDR2: SGHRS and YFSETQ. This CDR3 is 14 amino acids long. In nucleotides, the CDR3 is TGCGCCAGCACCGGCCCCCTCGGGACGGATACGCAGTATTTT. It yields the protein CASTGPLGTDTQYF.

As for this clone: The same CDR3 arises from other DNA sequences in this sample as well. The V gene is TRBV7-9, the J gene TRBJ2-5; no firm D call. Germline CDR1 reads SEHNR; CDR2 reads FQNEAQ (reference sequence). The V end was cut by 3 bases, the J end by 5 bases, with 7 bases between. The CDR3 has 12 amino acids. DNA of the CDR3: TGTGCCAGCAGCTTGGTGTTGGAGACCCAGTACTTC. It specifies CASSLVLETQYF.

Concerning this clone itself: The sample contains more than one DNA sequence encoding this CDR3. The rearrangement links TRBV9 to TRBJ1-3, with D unclear. Germline CDR1 reads SGDLS; CDR2 reads YYNGEE. The CDR3 runs to 12 residues. Trimming removed 2 bases at V and 4 bases at J, with 4 bases between. The CDR3 DNA reads TGTGCCAGCAGCGTTTCGGGAAACACCATATATTTT. As protein: CASSVSGNTIYF.

V is TRBV11-2 and J is TRBJ2-3; TRBD2 aligns across 10 bases. CDR3 length: 16 residues. V lost 3 bases, J lost 1 base, and 4 bases stayed unmatched. Germline loops: CDR1 SGHAT, CDR2 FQNNGV. The CDR3 DNA reads TGTGCCAGCAGCTTGGGTACTAGCGGGGGCACAGATACGCAGTATTTT. It translates to CASSLGTSGGTDTQYF.

On this clone itself: Other DNA sequences in this sample translate to the same CDR3. DNA for the CDR3: TGTGCCAGCAGCCCCGAAGGACTAGCGGGGGGGCGAGAGACCCAGTACTTC. Translating gives CASSPEGLAGGRETQYF. This chain links TRBV28 with TRBJ2-5, with 15 bases matching TRBD2. From germline, CDR1 is MDHEN and CDR2 SYDVKM. With V trimmed by 6 bases and J by 4 bases, 9 bases remained unmatched. There are 17 residues in the CDR3. Supplemented by reference TRBV28 and TRBJ2-5, the full variable domain reads DVKVTQSSRYLVKRTGEKVFLECVQDMDHENMFWYRQDPGLGLRLIYFSYDVKMKEKGDIPEGYSVSREKKERFSLILESASTNQTSMYLCASSPEGLAGGRETQYFGPGTRLLVL.

V is TRBV4-1 and J is TRBJ2-1; possibly TRBD2 for D (5 bases). The V gene's germline CDR1 is MGHRA and CDR2 YSYEKL. V lost 6 bases to trimming and J lost 2 bases, with 11 bases between them. The CDR3 loop spans 14 amino acids. The DNA of the CDR3 is TGCGCCAGCAGGCCTAGCTTGGCCTACAATGAGCAGTTCTTC. Amino acids: CASRPSLAYNEQFF.

V and J are TRBV11-2 and TRBJ1-1; D unclear. V lost 5 bases to trimming and J lost 6 bases, with 13 bases between them. The CDR3 contains 13 residues. CDR1 is SGHAT and CDR2 is FQNNGV in the germline V gene. This CDR3 reads CASSEGPGAEAFF. The CDR3 DNA sequence: TGTGCCAGCAGCGAAGGCCCAGGAGCTGAAGCTTTCTTT.

The V gene is TRBV5-1, the J gene TRBJ1-1; 8 bases map to TRBD1. The CDR3 has 15 residues. Germline CDR1 reads SGHRS; CDR2 reads YFSETQ. Trimming took 0 bases from V and 5 from J; bases not matched to a gene: 6. The chain's CDR3 is CASSLAPGQGTEAFF. CDR3 DNA sequence: TGCGCCAGCAGCTTGGCCCCCGGACAGGGAACTGAAGCTTTCTTT. Full variable domain (rest looked up from reference TRBV5-1 and TRBJ1-1): KAGVTQTPRYLIKTRGQQVTLSCSPISGHRSVSWYQQTPGQGLQFLFEYFSETQRNKGNFPGRFSGRQFSNSRSEMNVSTLELGDSALYLCASSLAPGQGTEAFFGQGTRLTVV.

V gene TRBV29-1 combines with J gene TRBJ2-7, with D perhaps being TRBD1 or TRBD2 (6 bases each). V was cut by 6 bases and J by 3 bases, with 24 bases left in between. CDR3 size: 16 residues. CDR1 is SQVTM, CDR2 ANQGSEA, per germline. The CDR3 sequence: CSVGVLVSGANYEQYF. The CDR3 DNA sequence: TGCAGCGTCGGGGTCCTAGTATCGGGGGCGAACTACGAGCAGTACTTC.

With regard to this clone: The sample carries other DNA sequences with the same CDR3. The chain carries TRBV11-2 and TRBJ2-7, with D possibly matching TRBD2 (5 bases). Trimming removed 3 bases from V and 0 bases from J, with 9 bases in between. Germline values: CDR1 SGHAT, CDR2 FQNNGV. The CDR3 spans 14 residues. DNA for the CDR3: TGTGCCAGCAGCTTGGAGGTGGGCTCCTACGAGCAGTACTTC. This translates into CASSLEVGSYEQYF.

The chain uses TRBV4-3 and TRBJ1-2, with D maybe TRBD1 (5 bases). Trimming took off 0 bases at V and 5 bases at J, with 10 bases between the two ends. The CDR3 consists of 14 residues. CDR1 and CDR2 (germline): LGHNA, YSLEER. CDR3 coding DNA: TGCGCCAGCAGCCAAGATGCAGGGTTATATGGCTACACCTTC. Encoded protein: CASSQDAGLYGYTF.

To note about this clone: The sample holds other DNA sequences that translate to the same CDR3. The J gene is TRBJ2-3, the V gene TRBV18, with D possibly being TRBD2 (5 bases). Germline V gene data show CDR1 as KGHSH and CDR2 as LQKENI. With 3 bases removed from V and 3 bases from J, the gap between germline ends came to 7 bases. The CDR3 extends over 13 amino acids. The CDR3 spells CASSPPGTDTQYF. In nucleotides, the CDR3 is TGTGCCAGCTCACCCCCGGGGACAGATACGCAGTATTTT.

The genes are TRBV30 and TRBJ2-7; D not certain. The CDR3 has 13 amino acids. Germline CDR1 is GTSNPN and CDR2 is SVGIG (reference sequence). V shed 1 base and J shed 3 bases, with 10 bases lying between them. The CDR3 spells CAWSARLGYEQYF. The DNA of the CDR3 is TGTGCCTGGAGTGCCAGGTTGGGCTACGAGCAGTACTTC.

This clone was seen just once. The chain employs TRBV5-1 and TRBJ1-1; 8 bases are a match to TRBD1. The CDR3 contains 15 residues. Germline V lookup: CDR1 SGHRS, CDR2 YFSETQ. V lost 2 bases to trimming and J lost 3 bases; unmatched junction nucleotides: 6. The CDR3 is CASSFSTGVDTEAFF. The CDR3 bases are TGCGCCAGCAGCTTCTCGACAGGGGTGGACACTGAAGCTTTCTTT.

The CDR3 loop is CAWGTSGLQGETQYF. The CDR3 DNA reads as TGTGCCTGGGGGACTAGCGGTCTGCAGGGAGAGACCCAGTACTTC. The chain uses TRBV30 and TRBJ2-5; 11 nucleotides line up with TRBD2. The junction had 9 bases not matched to a gene; V was cut back by 5 bases and J by 4 bases. Germline-derived CDR1 and CDR2 are GTSNPN and SVGIG (reference sequence). The CDR3 is 15 amino acids.

The CDR3 nucleotides read TGTGCCAGCAGCCCGGCACAGGGAACGACGACCGGGGAGCTGTTTTTT. This codes for CASSPAQGTTTGELFF. The rearrangement joins TRBV13 to TRBJ2-2; maybe TRBD1 (6 bases). The V end lost 5 bases, the J end lost 5 bases, and 18 bases lay between the germline ends. The CDR3 covers 16 residues. CDR1 is PRHDT, CDR2 FYEKMQ, per germline (reference sequence).